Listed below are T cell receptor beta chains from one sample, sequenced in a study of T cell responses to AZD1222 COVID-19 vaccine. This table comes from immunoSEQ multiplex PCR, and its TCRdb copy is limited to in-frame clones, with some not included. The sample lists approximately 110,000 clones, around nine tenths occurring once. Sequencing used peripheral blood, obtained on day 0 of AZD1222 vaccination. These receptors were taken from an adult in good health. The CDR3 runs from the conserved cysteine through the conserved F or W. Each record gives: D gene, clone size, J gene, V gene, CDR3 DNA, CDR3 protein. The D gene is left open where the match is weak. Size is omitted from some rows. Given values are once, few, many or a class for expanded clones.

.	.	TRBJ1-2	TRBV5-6	TGTGCCAGCAGCTCGGGACCCCTGAGGGGCTACACCTTC	CASSSGPLRGYTF
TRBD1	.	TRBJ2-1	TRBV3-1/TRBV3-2	TGTGCCAGCAGCCACCAGGGGGCCATCGATGAGCAGTTCTTC	CASSHQGAIDEQFF
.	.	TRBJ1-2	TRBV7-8	TGTGCCAGCAGCTTATGGGCAGGGGACTATGGCTACACCTTC	CASSLWAGDYGYTF
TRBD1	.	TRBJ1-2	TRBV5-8	TGTGCCAGCAGCCCTGGACAGGGGCCTCTTAACGGCTACACCTTC	CASSPGQGPLNGYTF
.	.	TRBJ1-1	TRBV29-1	TGCAGCTCCCGTTCGGAGAGTAGGGGCACTGAAGCTTTCTTT	CSSRSESRGTEAFF
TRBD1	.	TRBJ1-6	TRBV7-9	TGTGCCAGCAGCCTGGGGACAGGGTATAATTCACCCCTCCACTTT	CASSLGTGYNSPLHF
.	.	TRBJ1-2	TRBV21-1	TGTGCCAGCAGCAAAAAGGGGAGGGGGCGCGTTGATGGCTACACCTTC	CASSKKGRGRVDGYTF
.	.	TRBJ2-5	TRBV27	TGTGCCACCCGAGACCGGAGTGGGCCTCGAGAGACCCAGTACTTC	CATRDRSGPRETQYF
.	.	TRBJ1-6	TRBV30	TGTGCCTGGAGTCCCCTCCGGGGGGATTCACCCCTCCACTTT	CAWSPLRGDSPLHF
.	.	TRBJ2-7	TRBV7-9	TGTGCCAGCAGCTTGCCGGGGCCCAGCTCCTACGAGCAGTACTTC	CASSLPGPSSYEQYF
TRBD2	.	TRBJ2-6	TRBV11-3	TGTGCCAGCAGCACAACTAGCGGGGGACTCTCTGGGGCCAACGTCCTGACTTTC	CASSTTSGGLSGANVLTF
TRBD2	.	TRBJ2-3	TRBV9	TGTGCCAGCAGCGTGAGCGGGAGGTCCACAGATACGCAGTATTTT	CASSVSGRSTDTQYF
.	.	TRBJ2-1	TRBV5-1	TGCGCCAGCAGCCGAGTTGGGATTGGCAATGAGCAGTTCTTC	CASSRVGIGNEQFF
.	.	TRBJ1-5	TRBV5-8	TGTGCCAGCAGCTTCCCGGGCCCCCAGCATTTT	CASSFPGPQHF
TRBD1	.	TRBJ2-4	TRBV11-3	TGTGCCAGCAGCAACCTGGACAGGTGGGATGGCAAAAACATTCAGTACTTC	CASSNLDRWDGKNIQYF
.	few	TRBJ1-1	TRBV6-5	TGTGCCAGCAGTTACGTTCATTCCGAGGGTGAAGCTTTCTTT	CASSYVHSEGEAFF
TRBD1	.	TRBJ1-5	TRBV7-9	TGTGCCAGCAGCTTAGCGGCCGGGACAGGGATCAATCAGCCCCAGCATTTT	CASSLAAGTGINQPQHF
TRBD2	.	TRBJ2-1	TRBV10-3	TGTGCCATCAGTGAAGGTGGCGGGAGGGCCGGTAATGAGCAGTTCTTC	CAISEGGGRAGNEQFF
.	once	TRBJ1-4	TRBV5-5	TGTGCCAGCAGCTTGGTCTTACCGGGGGCGGCTAATGAAAAACTGTTTTTT	CASSLVLPGAANEKLFF
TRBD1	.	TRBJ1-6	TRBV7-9	TGTGCCAGCAGCTGGGACAGAGGTAATTCACCCCTCCACTTT	CASSWDRGNSPLHF
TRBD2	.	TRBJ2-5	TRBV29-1	TGCAGCGTGGGCGGGGGGGCCAGAGGAGAGACCCAGTACTTC	CSVGGGARGETQYF
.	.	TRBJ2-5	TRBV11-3	TGTGCCAGCAGCTTACAAGAGACCCAGTACTTC	CASSLQETQYF
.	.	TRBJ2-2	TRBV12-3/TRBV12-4	TGTGCCAGCAGTTGGTCCGGACCCGGGGAGCTGTTTTTT	CASSWSGPGELFF
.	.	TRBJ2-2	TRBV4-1	TGCGCCAGCAGCCAAGGGGGGCGGGCCGGGGAGCTGTTTTTT	CASSQGGRAGELFF
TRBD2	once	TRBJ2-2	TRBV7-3	TGTGCCAGCAGCCCTTCCCGACTAGCGGGAGAGGCCGGGGAGCTGTTTTTT	CASSPSRLAGEAGELFF
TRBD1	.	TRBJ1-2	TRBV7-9	TGTGCCAGCAGCCTTCAGGGGGCCTATGGCTACACCTTC	CASSLQGAYGYTF
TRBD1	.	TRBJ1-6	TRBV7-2	TGTGCCAGCAGCCGGGACAGCTATAATTCACCCCTCCACTTT	CASSRDSYNSPLHF